This TCR beta chain was identified in a study of T cell responses to AZD1222 COVID-19 vaccine. Study observations and caveats: Of the AZD1222 recipients, only 5 to 7 were seropositive at baseline.

V lost 6 bases and J 5 bases, leaving 17 bases between the germline ends. The germline gives CDR1 MNHNY, CDR2 SVGAGI (reference sequence). There are 15 residues in the CDR3. As for this clone: Its antigen is still unknown.

Assay: immunoSEQ multiplex PCR; the TCRdb copy retains only in-frame clones and omits some. Found here are 100,000 to 150,000 clones, roughly 92% of them singletons; the top ten hold about 1.1%. This chain uses TRBV6-6 with TRBJ2-1; D may correspond to TRBD1 or TRBD2 (5 bases each). This TCR was sampled from an adult who received the AZD1222 COVID-19 vaccine. The source material was peripheral blood, sampled 28 days after the second AZD1222 dose. The CDR3 DNA reads TGTGCCAGCAGGCGATCCGGGACGTCGGACAATGAGCAGTTCTTC. This translates into CASRRSGTSDNEQFF.